Only a few counts were recorded for the clone carrying this TCR beta chain. What it recognizes is unknown. The V and J ends lost 0 bases and 8 bases respectively, with 14 bases between them. This CDR3 has 15 residues. Germline CDR1 reads MNHEY; CDR2 reads SVGEGT. The sample is drawn from a study of spatial heterogeneity in lung cancer. Time point meaning: sample taken at primary tumor resection. Whole RNA from tumor, nontumor lung or frozen PBMC was sequenced unsorted. The donors comprised about 69 untreated early-stage non-small cell lung cancer patients. Individual TCR cDNA molecules each bore their own unique molecular identifier. From the 5' RACE reads, TCRdb called clonotypes with MiXCR, one entry per CDR3 protein. The data contain about 82,000 distinct CDR3 sequences, around 12% of them singletons. The study, taken as a whole, reports: Follow-up blood showed ubiquitous expanded tumor TCRs less than blood at resection did.

The material sequenced was PBMCs, taken at surgery. This TCR was sampled from a male donor with early-stage non-small cell lung cancer. The chain uses TRBV6-2 or TRBV6-3 and TRBJ2-1, with a possible D match to TRBD1 (5 bases). CDR3 sequence (DNA): TGTGCCAGCAGTTACTCGACCTCAGGGAAGGATGAGCAGTTCTTC. Its protein product is CASSYSTSGKDEQFF.